These T cell receptor beta chains were read from a single sample in a study of blood T cell repertoires in COVID-19. Clones were read by immunoSEQ multiplex PCR, and TCRdb kept only the in-frame ones, dropping some. Of approximately 180,000 clones listed, roughly 83% are singletons. The sequencing sample was made of peripheral blood. These receptors came from a woman between 40 and 55 years old with COVID-19, enrolled during active disease. The CDR3 runs from the conserved cysteine through the conserved F or W.

v_gene	len	j_gene	CDR3aa
TRBV29-1	14	TRBJ2-3	CSGVGAAATDTQYF
TRBV2	18	TRBJ2-5	CASTAGLQGQRYQETQYF
TRBV11-3	14	TRBJ2-1	CASSAGQGYNEQFF
TRBV6-1	13	TRBJ1-4	CASSEAPGEKLFF
TRBV9	14	TRBJ1-4	CASSTRENRGKLFF
TRBV11-2	15	TRBJ2-7	CASSLVGTGVNEQYF
TRBV24-1	16	TRBJ1-6	CATSAGNRGEYSPLHF
TRBV2	15	TRBJ1-6	CASKNSLQAISPLHF
TRBV19	14	TRBJ1-4	CASSRDRGREKLFF
TRBV7-3	13	TRBJ1-1	CASSLRQGTEAFF
TRBV7-7	15	TRBJ2-1	CASSLGGGLGNEQFF
TRBV6-5	15	TRBJ1-2	CASSPLRSSNYGYTF
TRBV29-1	15	TRBJ2-2	CSVVLAGGNTGELFF
TRBV7-8	15	TRBJ2-1	CASRGTGGPSNEQFF
TRBV2	14	TRBJ1-2	CASTPEGKAPGYTF
TRBV27	12	TRBJ2-7	CASSHPSREQYF
TRBV29-1	16	TRBJ2-1	CSVPVLRPGVNNEQFF
TRBV5-1	15	TRBJ1-3	CASSQAVGSGNTIYF
TRBV19	21	TRBJ2-7	CASSIWMVDDPRGPVTYEQYF
TRBV4-1	15	TRBJ2-2	CASSHLMGGPWELFF
TRBV6-5	15	TRBJ1-4	CASRQGQGVFEKLFF
TRBV2	16	TRBJ1-6	CASMKDRASYNSPLHF
TRBV7-2	15	TRBJ2-1	CASSLRDRGGYEQFF
TRBV6-5	13	TRBJ2-2	CAIQRENTGELFF
TRBV6-5	15	TRBJ2-7	CASRQPTGSSYEQYF
TRBV29-1	12	TRBJ2-7	CSARGSSYEQYF
TRBV24-1	13	TRBJ1-6	CATRQRVNSPLHF
TRBV3-1/TRBV3-2	15	TRBJ2-3	CASSRERGGTDTQYF
TRBV14	14	TRBJ1-1	CASSQGGPNTEAFF
TRBV12-3/TRBV12-4	13	TRBJ1-5	CASSYGQNQPQHF
TRBV28	15	TRBJ1-1	CASSLTGQGDTEAFF
TRBV5-1	14	TRBJ2-7	CASYSGDRTYEQYF
TRBV5-1	16	TRBJ1-4	CASRWTQGATNEKLFF
TRBV10-1	13	TRBJ1-1	CASRADLNTEAFF
TRBV19	13	TRBJ1-1	CASSLSSNTEAFF
TRBV10-2	16	TRBJ1-6	CASTLGVSSYNSPLHF
TRBV12-3/TRBV12-4	13	TRBJ1-1	CASSPLSNTEAFF
TRBV5-1	14	TRBJ2-3	CASLLGGYTDTQYF
TRBV25-1	13	TRBJ2-4	CASRRGIENIQYF
TRBV3-1/TRBV3-2	11	TRBJ2-7	CASRGAFEQYF
TRBV11-2	17	TRBJ2-3	CASSLGITSGVADTQYF
TRBV5-1	15	TRBJ2-5	CASSGGTRGGETQYF
TRBV28	15	TRBJ2-5	CASLTPDRAQETQYF
TRBV28	13	TRBJ2-5	CASNGGNRETQYF
TRBV7-9	17	TRBJ2-1	CASSTPTSGGAYNEQFF
TRBV6-6	16	TRBJ2-7	CASSYTPGTGRNEQYF
TRBV21-1	14	TRBJ2-7	CASSNAGRSLEQYF
TRBV5-1	15	TRBJ1-1	CASSLAQVPGAEAFF
TRBV4-1	15	TRBJ2-1	CASSLGGTGTNEQFF
TRBV4-1	15	TRBJ2-1	CASSQVVSVYNEQFF
TRBV5-1	14	TRBJ1-4	CASSLLAGGEKLFF
TRBV6-5	15	TRBJ1-3	CASSYSISPGNTIYF
TRBV27	15	TRBJ1-5	CASSLVGLGGQPQHF
TRBV6-5	12	TRBJ2-7	CASRRQTYEQYF
TRBV7-9	12	TRBJ2-3	CASSRSSDTQYF
TRBV11-2	16	TRBJ1-2	CASRSGTGGPNYGYTF
TRBV27	14	TRBJ2-7	CASSYRGSYYEQYF